The next 6 T cell receptor beta chains were all read from a single sample in a study of blood T cell repertoires in COVID-19. Generated by immunoSEQ multiplex PCR, the TCRdb table keeps only in-frame clones and is missing some. This sample has around 270,000 clones; around 80% occur once, and the top ten carry approximately 4%. The sequenced sample consisted of peripheral blood. The receptors derive from a man aged 60-69 years with acute or convalescent COVID-19.

This chain links TRBV5-4 with TRBJ2-3; D call uncertain. Trimming took off 4 bases at V and 0 bases at J, with 15 bases between the two ends. CDR3 length equals 16 residues. CDR1 and CDR2 (germline): SGHNT, YYREEE (reference sequence). The CDR3 sequence is CASSPDLRSSTDTQYF. The CDR3 DNA reads as TGTGCCAGCAGCCCCGATTTGCGAAGTAGCACAGATACGCAGTATTTT.

The chain recombines TRBV6-2 or TRBV6-3 with TRBJ2-1, with a possible D match to TRBD1 (5 bases). The CDR3 consists of 15 residues. Looked up from germline, CDR1 is MNHEY and CDR2 is SVGEGT. Trimming shortened V by 6 bases and J by 0 bases, and 12 bases separated the two germline ends. CDR3 DNA sequence: TGTGCCAGCAGCCCCGTACAGGCCTCCTACAATGAGCAGTTCTTC. Protein: CASSPVQASYNEQFF.

This rearrangement joins TRBV13 to TRBJ2-7, with TRBD2 matching over 8 bases. V dropped 5 bases and J dropped 2; count of bases not matched to a gene: 5. The CDR3 length is 14 residues. Germline-derived CDR1 and CDR2 are PRHDT and FYEKMQ (reference sequence). The CDR3 spells CASSRTSLTYEQYF. The CDR3, as DNA: TGTGCCAGCAGCCGGACTAGCCTTACCTACGAGCAGTACTTC.

V gene TRBV25-1 combines with J gene TRBJ2-3, with D perhaps matching TRBD2 (6 bases). CDR1 is MGHDK and CDR2 is SYGVNS in the germline V gene. CDR3 length equals 15 residues. Trimming left V 5 bases short and J 3 bases short, with 15 bases between. The CDR3 loop reads CASSPLPGSTDTQYF. CDR3 in DNA: TGTGCCAGCAGTCCCTTACCCGGGAGTACAGATACGCAGTATTTT.

The rearrangement uses TRBV10-2 and TRBJ2-3, with 8 bases matching TRBD2. Losses at the gene ends were 7 bases for V and 2 bases for J; bases not matched to a gene: 8. There are 15 residues in the CDR3. CDR1 is WSHSY, CDR2 SAAADI, per germline. CDR3 loop: CASTFGGGNTDTQYF. The CDR3 nucleotides read TGCGCCAGCACCTTTGGCGGGGGGAACACAGATACGCAGTATTTT.

The chain carries TRBV6-1 and TRBJ2-2; a weak D match, TRBD1 (7 bases). Deletions cut 1 base from V and 3 bases from J, with 12 bases between. The CDR3 is 16 residues long. Germline V gene data show CDR1 as MNHNS and CDR2 as SASEGT. The CDR3 DNA follows: TGTGCCAGCAGTGAAGTAGGCAGGGGGGACACCGGGGAGCTGTTTTTT. Translation gives CASSEVGRGDTGELFF.